The 14 T cell receptor beta chains below come from one sample, sequenced in a study of shared clonotypes between healthy human individuals. Assay used: immunoSEQ multiplex PCR; TCRdb lists only in-frame clones, some missing. The table has a few hundred thousand clones, roughly 85% seen once. Input material: PBMCs. The receptor set was obtained from a woman aged 40 to 55 in good health. Some clones in this sample may be carry-over from other donors' samples.

The genes are TRBV27 and TRBJ2-3; the D gene is possibly TRBD1 (6 bases). CDR3 length equals 17 residues. CDR1 MNHEY and CDR2 SMNVEV come from the germline V gene (reference sequence). Trimming left V 3 bases short and J 0 bases short, with 16 bases between. Written as DNA, the CDR3 is TGTGCCAGCAGTTTCGAGGGGACATCCTATAGCACAGATACGCAGTATTTT. The encoded protein is CASSFEGTSYSTDTQYF.

In this sample, this clone turned up once. The chain recombines TRBV9 with TRBJ2-2, with D possibly being TRBD2 (6 bases). CDR1 is SGDLS, CDR2 YYNGEE, per germline. The CDR3 is made up of 15 amino acids. Trimming removed 3 bases at V and 6 bases at J, with 15 bases between. CDR3 coding DNA: TGTGCCAGCAGCGGGCGGGGACCCGTGCCCGGGGAGCTGTTTTTT. As protein: CASSGRGPVPGELFF.

The V and J genes are TRBV27 and TRBJ2-7, with 9 bases that match TRBD1. V lost 2 bases and J lost 3; bases outside the gene matches: 23. Per germline, CDR1 MNHEY and CDR2 SMNVEV (reference sequence). This CDR3 is built from 21 residues. This CDR3 is CASSLLSPGPPRGTGNYEQYF. Written as DNA, the CDR3 is TGTGCCAGCAGTTTACTCTCCCCGGGGCCACCCCGGGGGACAGGGAACTACGAGCAGTACTTC.

The chain recombines TRBV28 with TRBJ2-2; possible D gene TRBD2, 6 bases. CDR1 and CDR2 from the germline V gene are MDHEN and SYDVKM. The CDR3 length is 14 residues. Trimming shortened V by 9 bases and J by 5 bases, and 16 bases separated the two germline ends. In DNA, the CDR3 is TGTGCCAGTAGAGACCCGGGGGTAACCGGGGAGCTGTTTTTT. Encoded protein: CASRDPGVTGELFF. The full variable domain, rest sourced from reference TRBV28 and TRBJ2-2, is DVKVTQSSRYLVKRTGEKVFLECVQDMDHENMFWYRQDPGLGLRLIYFSYDVKMKEKGDIPEGYSVSREKKERFSLILESASTNQTSMYLCASRDPGVTGELFFGEGSRLTVL.

The chain employs TRBV9 and TRBJ2-2; TRBD2 might be the D (6 bases). This CDR3 has 14 residues. V lost 6 bases and J lost 5, with 14 bases in between. Per the germline V gene, CDR1 is SGDLS and CDR2 is YYNGEE. CDR3 amino acids: CASTLNRGTGELFF. The CDR3 DNA reads TGTGCCAGCACTCTCAACCGGGGGACCGGGGAGCTGTTTTTT.

This clone came up once. The genes are TRBV6-1 and TRBJ2-1; a weak D match, TRBD1 (6 bases). Germline CDR1 is MNHNS and CDR2 is SASEGT. The CDR3 is 15 residues long. With 5 bases removed from V and 5 bases from J, the gap between germline ends came to 16 bases. The CDR3 region is CASSPARQVDNEQFF. The CDR3 DNA reads TGTGCCAGCAGTCCCGCGAGACAGGTGGACAATGAGCAGTTCTTC.

The V call is TRBV4-1, the J call TRBJ2-2; TRBD2 is a possible D gene (6 bases). The CDR3 sequence is 13 residues long. From germline, CDR1 is MGHRA and CDR2 YSYEKL. Deletions cut 4 bases from V and 6 bases from J, with 9 bases between. The CDR3 sequence: CASSPEGPGELFF. CDR3 coding DNA: TGCGCCAGCAGCCCGGAGGGTCCCGGGGAGCTGTTTTTT.

V gene TRBV7-9 combines with J gene TRBJ1-1; D perhaps matches TRBD1 (5 bases). Germline assignment: CDR1 SEHNR and CDR2 FQNEAQ (reference sequence). V was shortened by 1 base and J by 4 bases, with 13 bases between the two germline ends. This CDR3 region has 15 residues. The CDR3 is CASSLVQGVVTEAFF. CDR3 nucleotide sequence: TGTGCCAGCAGCTTAGTCCAGGGTGTAGTCACTGAAGCTTTCTTT.

The count of this clone is one. V gene TRBV4-1 combines with J gene TRBJ2-3; D is unresolved. The CDR3 has 13 amino acids. V was pared by 1 base and J by 5 bases, with 7 bases between. CDR1 is MGHRA and CDR2 is YSYEKL in the germline V gene. Here the CDR3 DNA reads TGCGCCAGCAGCCAAGCCCATAGAGATACGCAGTATTTT. Its protein is CASSQAHRDTQYF.

The J gene is TRBJ2-2, the V gene TRBV5-1; TRBD1 might be the D (6 bases). There are 15 residues in the CDR3. Between the trimmed V and J ends, which lost 7 bases and 1 base, there was a span of 14 bases. CDR1 and CDR2 (germline): SGHRS, YFSETQ. The CDR3 is CASALGGENTGELFF. In DNA form, the CDR3 reads TGCGCCAGCGCTCTAGGGGGAGAGAACACCGGGGAGCTGTTTTTT.

The rearrangement links TRBV15 to TRBJ2-1, with TRBD1 matching over 8 bases. V shed 1 base, J shed 0 bases, and the junction held 8 bases outside the gene matches. The CDR3 spans 18 residues. Per the germline V gene, CDR1 is LNHNV and CDR2 is YYDKDF (reference sequence). This CDR3 reads CATSRGTGWGSSYNEQFF. In nucleotides, the CDR3 is TGTGCCACCAGCAGAGGGACAGGGTGGGGGAGCTCCTACAATGAGCAGTTCTTC.

The rearrangement joins TRBV11-2 to TRBJ2-5, with 7 bases aligning to TRBD1. The trim removed 5 bases at V and 1 base at J, leaving 10 bases unmatched. This CDR3 spans 16 amino acids. Per the germline V gene, CDR1 is SGHAT and CDR2 is FQNNGV. CDR3 DNA sequence: TGTGCCAGCAGCCGAATTGGGACAGCGTTCCAAGAGACCCAGTACTTC. This sequence encodes CASSRIGTAFQETQYF.

This clone was observed once. V is TRBV27 and J is TRBJ2-1, with D hard to call. Trimming removed 6 bases from V and 6 bases from J, with 15 bases in between. The CDR3 loop spans 14 amino acids. Germline V lookup: CDR1 MNHEY, CDR2 SMNVEV (reference sequence). The DNA of the CDR3 is TGTGCCAGCAGCGTGGTAGTCCCCAGCAATGAGCAGTTCTTC. Residues: CASSVVVPSNEQFF.

This clone was seen a single time. This chain joins TRBV6-6 and TRBJ2-5; a weak D match, TRBD2 (6 bases). CDR1 and CDR2 (germline): MNHNY, SVGAGI (reference sequence). Between the trimmed V and J ends, which lost 5 bases and 5 bases, there was a span of 12 bases. This CDR3 region has 13 residues. The CDR3 nucleotides read TGTGCCAGCAGTGCCTCTAGCGTTGAGACCCAGTACTTC. Translation: CASSASSVETQYF.